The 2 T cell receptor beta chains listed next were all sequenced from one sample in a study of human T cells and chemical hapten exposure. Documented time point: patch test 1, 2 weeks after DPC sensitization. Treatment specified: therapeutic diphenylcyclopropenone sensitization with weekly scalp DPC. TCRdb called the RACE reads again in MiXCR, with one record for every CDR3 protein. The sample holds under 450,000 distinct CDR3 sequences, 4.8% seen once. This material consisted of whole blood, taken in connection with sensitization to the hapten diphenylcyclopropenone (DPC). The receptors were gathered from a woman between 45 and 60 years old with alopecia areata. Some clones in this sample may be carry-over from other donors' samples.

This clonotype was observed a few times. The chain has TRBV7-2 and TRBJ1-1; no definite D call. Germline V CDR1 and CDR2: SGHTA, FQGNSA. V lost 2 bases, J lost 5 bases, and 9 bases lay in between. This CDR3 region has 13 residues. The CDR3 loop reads CASSLRAGTEAFF. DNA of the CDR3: TGTGCCAGCAGCTTACGAGCAGGAACTGAAGCTTTCTTT. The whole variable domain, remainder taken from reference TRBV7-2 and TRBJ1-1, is GAGVSQSPSNKVTEKGKDVELRCDPISGHTALYWYRQSLGQGLEFLIYFQGNSAPDKSGLPSDRFSAERTGGSVSTLTIQRTQQEDSAVYLCASSLRAGTEAFFGQGTRLTVV.

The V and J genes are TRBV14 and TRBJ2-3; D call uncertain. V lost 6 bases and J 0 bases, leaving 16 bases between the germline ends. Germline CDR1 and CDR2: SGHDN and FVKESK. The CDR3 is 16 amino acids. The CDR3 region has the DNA TGTGCCAGCAGTCCTATTGGCGGAGCTAGCACAGATACGCAGTATTTT. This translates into CASSPIGGASTDTQYF. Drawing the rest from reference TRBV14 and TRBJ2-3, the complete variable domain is EAGVTQFPSHSVIEKGQTVTLRCDPISGHDNLYWYRRVMGKEIKFLLHFVKESKQDESGMPNNRFLAERTGGTYSTLKVQPAELEDSGVYFCASSPIGGASTDTQYFGPGTRLTVL.